The 10 T cell receptor beta chains reported below all come from one sample, sequenced in a study of OX40 agonist ivuxolimab in advanced cancers. Profiling relied on immunoSEQ multiplex PCR, and the TCRdb table lists in-frame clones only, not all of them. Of tens of thousands of clones listed, roughly four fifths are singletons. The sample was CD4+ or CD8+ T cells sorted from blood, taken in a trial of the OX40 agonist ivuxolimab. The receptors originated from an adult with an advanced solid tumor such as melanoma, head and neck, liver or kidney cancer.

This clone was counted between two and nine times. The chain combines TRBV2 with TRBJ2-3; D is unresolved. Germline values: CDR1 SNHLY, CDR2 FYNNEI. V was clipped by 11 bases and J by 1 base, with 13 bases between them. The CDR3 extends over 13 amino acids. This chain's CDR3 is CALSTGGTDTQYF. CDR3 DNA: TGTGCCCTTTCGACTGGAGGCACAGATACGCAGTATTTT.

The V gene is TRBV7-6, the J gene TRBJ2-5; 8 positions agree with TRBD2. The CDR3 runs 17 residues. Trimming at V came to 2 bases and at J to 4 bases, leaving 12 bases not matched to a gene. The germline V gene encodes CDR1 SGHVS and CDR2 FNYEAQ. CDR3 amino acids: CASSLLGGGSGAETQYF. CDR3 in DNA: TGTGCCAGCAGCTTACTGGGGGGCGGTAGCGGGGCAGAGACCCAGTACTTC.

This clone was seen more than once but under ten times. This chain connects TRBV6-5 to TRBJ1-3; unclear D gene. From germline, CDR1 is MNHEY and CDR2 SVGAGI. The V end lost 7 bases, the J end lost 4 bases, and 8 bases lay between the germline ends. The CDR3 length is 12 residues. In DNA form, the CDR3 reads TGTGCCAGCACTTCCCCGGGAAACACCATATATTTT. It encodes CASTSPGNTIYF.

This rearrangement joins TRBV7-3 to TRBJ1-2; D uncertain. The germline V gene encodes CDR1 SGHTA and CDR2 FQGTGA. The CDR3 has 13 amino acids. V lost 5 bases and J 0 bases, leaving 7 bases between the germline ends. The CDR3 DNA reads as TGTGCCAGCAGCCCCGGAGCTAACTATGGCTACACCTTC. It yields the protein CASSPGANYGYTF.

The chain joins TRBV9 to TRBJ2-7; the D is unclear. The CDR3 consists of 14 residues. Germline assignment: CDR1 SGDLS and CDR2 YYNGEE. Trimming took 0 bases from V and 4 from J, leaving 11 bases between them. CDR3 DNA: TGTGCCAGCAGCGTAGCTACGGCAGGATACGAGCAGTACTTC. It specifies CASSVATAGYEQYF.

The sample holds a few counts of this clone. The chain uses TRBV7-9 and TRBJ1-6; TRBD1 is a possible D gene (5 bases). V was cut by 6 bases and J by 7 bases, with 10 bases left in between. Germline V CDR1 and CDR2: SEHNR, FQNEAQ (reference sequence). This CDR3 region has 13 residues. Here the CDR3 reads CASSGRENSPLHF. For the CDR3, the DNA is TGTGCCAGCAGTGGCAGGGAGAATTCACCCCTCCACTTT. The full variable domain, with the rest looked up from reference TRBV7-9 and TRBJ1-6, is DTGVSQNPRHKITKRGQNVTFRCDPISEHNRLYWYRQTLGQGPEFLTYFQNEAQLEKSRLLSDRFSAERPKGSFSTLEIQRTEQGDSAMYLCASSGRENSPLHFGNGTRLTVT.

This rearrangement joins TRBV7-8 to TRBJ2-5; the D gene could be TRBD1 or TRBD2 (7 bases each). V lost 6 bases, J lost 5 bases, and 22 bases lay in between. The V gene's germline CDR1 is SGHVS and CDR2 FQNEAQ. This CDR3 comprises 16 residues. The CDR3 nucleotides read TGTGCCAGCAGTTCCATGACGGGGAGGGGGCTGGAGACCCAGTACTTC. Protein: CASSSMTGRGLETQYF.

The chain recombines TRBV28 with TRBJ2-5; 13 bases line up with TRBD2. The CDR3 spans 20 residues. V gave up 3 bases and J gave up 2 bases; unmatched junction bases: 15. Germline-derived CDR1 and CDR2 are MDHEN and SYDVKM. The CDR3 DNA reads TGTGCCAGCAGTTTCCTACGAAGTAAACTAGCGGGGGGGATACAAGAGACCCAGTACTTC. Protein sequence: CASSFLRSKLAGGIQETQYF.

V and J are TRBV11-2 and TRBJ2-7; no clear D gene. This CDR3 comprises 13 residues. Germline CDR1 reads SGHAT; CDR2 reads FQNNGV. Deletions cut 3 bases from V and 7 bases from J, with 13 bases between. CDR3 DNA sequence: TGTGCCAGCAGCTTGGTAACCGAAGCGGAGCAGTACTTC. It yields the protein CASSLVTEAEQYF.

The chain couples TRBV7-6 to TRBJ2-2; D remains ambiguous. V dropped 1 base and J dropped 4 bases, with 13 bases sitting between them. Germline-derived CDR1 and CDR2 are SGHVS and FNYEAQ. This CDR3 contains 16 residues. The CDR3 here is CASSLGSPETTGELFF. In DNA form, the CDR3 reads TGTGCCAGCAGCTTAGGGTCCCCCGAAACCACCGGGGAGCTGTTTTTT. Using reference TRBV7-6 and TRBJ2-2 for the parts outside the CDR3, the full variable domain is GAGVSQSPRYKVTKRGQDVALRCDPISGHVSLYWYRQALGQGPEFLTYFNYEAQQDKSGLPNDRFSAERPEGSISTLTIQRTEQRDSAMYRCASSLGSPETTGELFFGEGSRLTVL.